The T cell receptor (beta chain) under discussion was sequenced for a study of naive and memory T cell subsets. Whole blood, about 2.5 ml, came from adult healthy volunteers. Input was about 1 to 1000 ng of DNase-treated total RNA without cell sorting. V was pared by 5 bases and J by 6 bases, with 13 bases of the junction left unmatched. The length of the CDR3 is 18 residues. CDR1 and CDR2 (germline): SGHTA, FQGNSA. Reverse transcription of blood and skin TCR RNA was primed at alpha and beta constant regions. MiXCR was run by TCRdb on the 5' RACE reads, yielding one entry per CDR3 protein. The data hold over 20,000 distinct CDR3 sequences, with approximately 22% observed a single time. Sample share makes this clonotype medium-sized.

The clonotype originates from a female donor in good health. The V gene is TRBV7-2, the J gene TRBJ1-4; TRBD1 agrees at 12 bases. The CDR3 DNA sequence: TGTGCCAGCAGCACTCCGGGACAGGGGGCTAATTGGGATGAAAAACTGTTTTTT. Encoded protein: CASSTPGQGANWDEKLFF. Using reference TRBV7-2 and TRBJ1-4 for the parts outside the CDR3, the full variable domain is GAGVSQSPSNKVTEKGKDVELRCDPISGHTALYWYRQSLGQGLEFLIYFQGNSAPDKSGLPSDRFSAERTGGSVSTLTIQRTQQEDSAVYLCASSTPGQGANWDEKLFFGSGTQLSVL.